Listed here are 19 T cell receptor beta chains from one sample, sequenced in a study of radiation and T cells in renal cell carcinoma. The method was immunoSEQ multiplex PCR; TCRdb's version includes in-frame clones alone and lacks a portion of them. Of approximately 90,000 clones listed, 85% were seen once; the top ten hold 9.4%. Time point: blood 4 weeks post-SBRT, at nephrectomy. Treatment: 15 Gy SBRT to primary tumor, nephrectomy 4 weeks later. The input for sequencing was blood, taken from a patient whose treatment included radiotherapy and nephrectomy. These receptors all come from a man in his fifties or sixties with renal cell carcinoma.

CDR3 in amino acids: CATGDSQRNNEQFF. CDR3 coding DNA: TGTGCCACGGGGGACAGCCAAAGGAATAATGAGCAGTTCTTC. The chain joins TRBV10-3 to TRBJ2-1, with D perhaps TRBD1 (7 bases). CDR1 and CDR2 (germline): ENHRY, SYGVKD. This CDR3 has 14 residues. V lost 10 bases, J lost 7 bases, and 20 bases lay in between.

Remarks on this clone: This CDR3 is also generated by other DNA sequences in the sample. The V and J genes are TRBV2 and TRBJ2-5, with D unclear. The V gene lost 5 bases and the J gene lost 1 base, with 5 bases spanning the gap. This CDR3 is 12 amino acids long. Germline V CDR1 and CDR2: SNHLY, FYNNEI. CDR3 sequence: CASSRLQETQYF. CDR3 sequence (DNA): TGTGCCAGCAGTCGGCTCCAAGAGACCCAGTACTTC.

The chain employs TRBV18 and TRBJ2-7, with 10 bases aligning to TRBD1. This CDR3 region has 15 residues. Germline V lookup: CDR1 KGHSH, CDR2 LQKENI. Trimming at V came to 3 bases and at J to 3 bases, leaving 5 bases not matched to a gene. As DNA, the CDR3 is TGTGCCAGCTCACCCCGGGACAGGGGTATCTACGAGCAGTACTTC. It is translated as CASSPRDRGIYEQYF.

The chain is built from TRBV2 and TRBJ2-5; unclear D gene. With 1 base removed from V and 6 bases from J, the gap between germline ends came to 0 bases. The CDR3 runs to 10 residues. CDR1 and CDR2 from the germline V gene are SNHLY and FYNNEI. The CDR3 DNA is TGTGCCAGCAGTGAAGAGACCCAGTACTTC. Protein sequence: CASSEETQYF.

This sequence joins TRBV19 and TRBJ2-2; TRBD1 aligns across 8 bases. Germline V gives CDR1 LNHDA, CDR2 SQIVND (reference sequence). The CDR3 consists of 13 residues. The V and J ends lost 8 bases and 9 bases, in that order; junction bases with no gene match: 8. This CDR3 reads CASSHRGVRELFF. The CDR3 nucleotides read TGTGCCAGTTCCCACAGGGGGGTTCGGGAGCTGTTTTTT. The variable domain in full, with the rest retrieved from reference TRBV19 and TRBJ2-2, is DGGITQSPKYLFRKEGQNVTLSCEQNLNHDAMYWYRQDPGQGLRLIYYSQIVNDFQKGDIAEGYSVSREKKESFPLTVTSAQKNPTAFYLCASSHRGVRELFFGEGSRLTVL.

The rearrangement links TRBV2 to TRBJ1-4; D is unclear. The CDR3 contains 13 residues. The V end lost 6 bases, the J end lost 7 bases, and 12 bases lay between the germline ends. Germline loops: CDR1 SNHLY, CDR2 FYNNEI. CDR3 in amino acids: CASSLGEGEKLFF. In DNA form, the CDR3 reads TGTGCCAGCAGCCTCGGCGAGGGTGAAAAACTGTTTTTT. Supplemented by reference TRBV2 and TRBJ1-4, the full variable domain reads EPEVTQTPSHQVTQMGQEVILRCVPISNHLYFYWYRQILGQKVEFLVSFYNNEISEKSEIFDDQFSVERPDGSNFTLKIRSTKLEDSAMYFCASSLGEGEKLFFGSGTQLSVL.

The CDR3 DNA reads as TGTGCCAGCAGTCCGGGACAGAAGGCATCCTACGAGCAGTACTTC. Its protein is CASSPGQKASYEQYF. V and J are TRBV2 and TRBJ2-7; TRBD1 aligns across 7 bases. The CDR3 totals 15 residues. V gave up 5 bases and J gave up 1 base; unmatched junction bases: 8. Per germline, CDR1 SNHLY and CDR2 FYNNEI.

The chain recombines TRBV7-2 with TRBJ1-2; TRBD1 might be the D (5 bases). Per the germline V gene, CDR1 is SGHTA and CDR2 is FQGNSA. The CDR3 extends over 12 amino acids. V lost 5 bases, J lost 4 bases, and 8 bases lay in between. Here the CDR3 reads CASSHRSYGYTF. The DNA for the CDR3 is TGTGCCAGCAGCCACAGGTCCTATGGCTACACCTTC.

J is TRBJ1-6 and V is TRBV7-6; D not resolved. This CDR3 contains 14 residues. Trimming took 5 bases from V and 10 from J, leaving 15 bases between them. The germline V gene encodes CDR1 SGHVS and CDR2 FNYEAQ. The DNA for the CDR3 is TGTGCCAGCAGCCCCGTGAGAGGCTCGTCACCCCTCCACTTT. Its protein product is CASSPVRGSSPLHF.

V gene TRBV27 combines with J gene TRBJ2-2, with 10 bases fitting TRBD2. The germline V gene encodes CDR1 MNHEY and CDR2 SMNVEV (reference sequence). V shed 6 bases and J 0 bases; nucleotides not matched to a gene: 1. There are 15 residues in the CDR3. The CDR3 DNA reads TGTGCCAGCAGAACTAGCGGGACGAACACCGGGGAGCTGTTTTTT. Encoded protein: CASRTSGTNTGELFF.

V and J are TRBV15 and TRBJ2-1; tentatively, D is TRBD2 (5 bases). V was clipped by 4 bases and J by 4 bases, with 17 bases between them. Germline CDR1 reads LNHNV; CDR2 reads YYDKDF (reference sequence). This CDR3 comprises 16 residues. The chain's CDR3 is CATSTRTRVSYNEQFF. As DNA, the CDR3 is TGTGCCACCAGCACCCGGACGCGGGTGTCATACAATGAGCAGTTCTTC.

The V call is TRBV5-1, the J call TRBJ2-3; 7 nucleotides agree with TRBD1. J lost 0 bases, V lost 4 bases, and 5 bases had no gene match. CDR1 and CDR2 from the germline V gene are SGHRS and YFSETQ. The CDR3 has 15 amino acids. Here the CDR3 DNA reads TGCGCCAGCAGCCCCGGGACAGCTAGCACAGATACGCAGTATTTT. It is translated as CASSPGTASTDTQYF.

This clone occurred once. The CDR3 here is CASSLVGGLEAFF. CDR3 sequence (DNA): TGTGCCAGCAGCTTAGTTGGGGGGCTCGAAGCTTTCTTT. The gene calls are TRBV7-9 and TRBJ1-1, with a tentative D call TRBD1 (6 bases). This CDR3 has 13 residues. Trimming pared 1 base from V and 8 bases from J, leaving 11 bases between. In germline, CDR1 is SEHNR, CDR2 FQNEAQ (reference sequence). The full variable domain, rest sourced from reference TRBV7-9 and TRBJ1-1, is DTGVSQNPRHKITKRGQNVTFRCDPISEHNRLYWYRQTLGQGPEFLTYFQNEAQLEKSRLLSDRFSAERPKGSFSTLEIQRTEQGDSAMYLCASSLVGGLEAFFGQGTRLTVV.

The chain recombines TRBV4-1 with TRBJ2-7; D not resolved. The CDR3 length is 18 residues. The V end was cut by 0 bases, the J end by 1 base, with 19 bases between. Looked up from germline, CDR1 is MGHRA and CDR2 is YSYEKL. CDR3 sequence: CASSQERTRHLGSYEQYF. DNA for the CDR3: TGCGCCAGCAGCCAAGAAAGGACGCGGCACTTGGGATCCTACGAGCAGTACTTC.

This clone came up a few times. The chain has TRBV5-1 and TRBJ2-3, with TRBD2 matching 11 bases. Germline V gene sequence: CDR1 SGHRS, CDR2 YFSETQ. Trimming took 4 bases from V and 0 from J; bases not matched to a gene: 4. There are 16 residues in the CDR3. The CDR3 nucleotides are TGCGCCAGCAGCCCGCGGACTAGCGGGAGCACAGATACGCAGTATTTT. Encoded protein: CASSPRTSGSTDTQYF.

The chain uses TRBV10-1 and TRBJ2-3, with 12 bases matching TRBD1. The junction had 11 bases not matched to a gene; V was cut back by 10 bases and J by 3 bases. Germline assignment: CDR1 WNHNN and CDR2 SYGVQD (reference sequence). CDR3 size: 16 residues. CDR3 protein: CATSPGTGGETDTQYF. In nucleotides, the CDR3 is TGCGCCACCTCCCCCGGGACAGGGGGCGAAACAGATACGCAGTATTTT.

This clone was seen a handful of times. This rearrangement joins TRBV9 to TRBJ1-2; D ambiguous. The CDR3 has 15 amino acids. The germline V gene encodes CDR1 SGDLS and CDR2 YYNGEE. The V end was cut by 0 bases, the J end by 0 bases, with 9 bases between. This chain's CDR3 is CASSVGRKTNYGYTF. CDR3 DNA: TGTGCCAGCAGCGTAGGTAGGAAAACTAACTATGGCTACACCTTC. The whole variable domain, filled in from reference TRBV9 and TRBJ1-2, reads DSGVTQTPKHLITATGQRVTLRCSPRSGDLSVYWYQQSLDQGLQFLIQYYNGEERAKGNILERFSAQQFPDLHSELNLSSLELGDSALYFCASSVGRKTNYGYTFGSGTRLTVV.

This clone was observed a handful of times. The chain recombines TRBV6-5 with TRBJ1-2; weak D call: TRBD1 (6 bases). The germline V gene has CDR1 MNHEY and CDR2 SVGAGI. This CDR3 region has 15 residues. Trimming removed 4 bases at V and 1 base at J, with 13 bases between. The CDR3 DNA reads TGTGCCAGCAGTTCACAGGGCCGCGGTAACTATGGCTACACCTTC. Residues: CASSSQGRGNYGYTF.

This clone was observed a few times. The chain joins TRBV19 to TRBJ2-1; a weak D match, TRBD2 (6 bases). CDR1 and CDR2 (germline): LNHDA, SQIVND (reference sequence). The germline V and J ends were trimmed by 6 bases and 7 bases, with 7 bases remaining between them. The CDR3 sequence is 11 residues long. The CDR3 nucleotides read TGTGCCAGTAGGACTAGTAATGAGCAGTTCTTC. This translates into CASRTSNEQFF.